The 10 T cell receptor beta chains below were found in one sample sequenced in a study of T cells in tuberculosis. Time point defined: new active TB diagnosis, blood taken before or within 7 days of starting treatment. Only in-frame clones appear in the TCRdb table, and some are missing; sequencing was by immunoSEQ multiplex PCR. The sample shows more than 35,000 clones, around 94% of them seen only once. This specimen consisted of PBMCs, obtained at tuberculosis diagnosis. The receptor set was obtained from an adult with tuberculosis.

This chain links TRBV6-5 with TRBJ2-7; TRBD2 matches 9 bases. After removal of 4 bases from V and 5 bases from J, the junction contained 3 bases not matched to a gene. This CDR3 contains 13 residues. Germline V CDR1 and CDR2: MNHEY, SVGAGI. CDR3 region: CASSLGGGDEQYF. The CDR3 DNA follows: TGTGCCAGCAGTTTGGGCGGGGGGGACGAGCAGTACTTC.

The rearrangement joins TRBV5-8 to TRBJ1-5; no firm D call. V shed 3 bases and J shed 4 bases, with 20 bases lying between them. CDR1 is SGHTS, CDR2 YDEGEE, per germline. The CDR3 sequence is 17 residues long. The DNA of the CDR3 is TGTGCCAGCAGCTGGGCAGGAAAAAAGGCGGGAAATCAGCCCCAGCATTTT. Translating it yields CASSWAGKKAGNQPQHF.

The chain employs TRBV5-1 and TRBJ1-6; D might be TRBD1 (5 bases). The V gene lost 3 bases and the J gene lost 7 bases, with 11 bases spanning the gap. Germline CDR1 is SGHRS and CDR2 is YFSETQ. This CDR3 region has 14 residues. The CDR3 loop reads CASSSEWGNSPLHF. The CDR3, as DNA: TGCGCCAGCAGCTCGGAGTGGGGCAATTCACCCCTCCACTTT.

The J gene is TRBJ2-2, the V gene TRBV6-4; 8 positions match TRBD1. Germline trimming cut 3 bases from V and 6 bases from J; bases unmatched to any gene: 3. Germline CDR1 and CDR2: MRHNA and SNTAGT. This CDR3 spans 14 amino acids. CDR3 DNA: TGTGCCAGCAGTGAGGACAGGGTAGCCGGGGAGCTGTTTTTT. Translating gives CASSEDRVAGELFF.

The V gene is TRBV18, the J gene TRBJ2-1; the D is unclear. Germline lookup yields CDR1 KGHSH and CDR2 LQKENI. This CDR3 is built from 15 residues. V was clipped by 2 bases and J by 0 bases, with 8 bases between them. The CDR3 region has the DNA TGTGCCAGCTCACCAATCCTAAGCTCCTACAATGAGCAGTTCTTC. Its translation: CASSPILSSYNEQFF.

The CDR3 is CASNMNGLGVDTQYF. CDR3 in DNA: TGTGCCAGCAATATGAATGGACTAGGAGTGGATACGCAGTATTTT. The rearrangement links TRBV28 to TRBJ2-3, with TRBD2 matching 7 bases. CDR1 is MDHEN and CDR2 is SYDVKM in the germline V gene. This CDR3 spans 15 amino acids. V shed 7 bases, J shed 6 bases, and the junction held 13 bases outside the gene matches.

The rearrangement links TRBV4-3 to TRBJ1-6; D is perhaps TRBD1 (5 bases). Germline loops: CDR1 LGHNA, CDR2 YSLEER. The CDR3 loop spans 19 amino acids. Between the trimmed V and J ends, which lost 0 bases and 0 bases, there was a span of 15 bases. The CDR3 nucleotides are TGCGCCAGCAGCCAAGATCCTGGCAGGGCGAGCTCCTATAATTCACCCCTCCACTTT. Translated, it gives CASSQDPGRASSYNSPLHF.

The chain links TRBV19 to TRBJ1-5; D is undetermined. CDR3 length equals 14 residues. The V end was cut by 6 bases, the J end by 0 bases, with 9 bases between. Per germline, CDR1 LNHDA and CDR2 SQIVND (reference sequence). CDR3 in amino acids: CASRTAYSNQPQHF. The CDR3 coding sequence is TGTGCCAGTAGAACAGCTTATAGCAATCAGCCCCAGCATTTT.

V and J are TRBV7-9 and TRBJ2-3; D unclear. The V end lost 1 base, the J end lost 3 bases, and 5 bases lay between the germline ends. Germline-derived CDR1 and CDR2 are SEHNR and FQNEAQ (reference sequence). The CDR3 runs to 13 residues. For the CDR3, the DNA is TGTGCCAGCAGCTTAGTACGGACAGATACGCAGTATTTT. Its translation is CASSLVRTDTQYF.

This chain uses TRBV6-1 with TRBJ1-1, with D uncertain. This CDR3 has 13 residues. Trimming cost V 5 bases and J 1 base, with 8 bases left between them. The germline gives CDR1 MNHNS, CDR2 SASEGT. CDR3 DNA sequence: TGTGCCAGCAGTCGTTCAGGGAACACTGAAGCTTTCTTT. Translated: CASSRSGNTEAFF.